What follows are 20 T cell receptor beta chains derived from one specimen sequenced in a study of T cell clonotyping in hematopoietic cell transplantation. Sequencing was performed with immunoSEQ multiplex PCR; in TCRdb, only in-frame clones are kept and a portion is missing. The sample records around 25,000 clones, more than 70% being singletons. The sample's time point: recipient sample about 28 days before transplant, after cytoreduction. The specimen was peripheral blood mononuclear cells, collected before stem cell transplant. These receptors originate from a middle-aged man with myelodysplastic syndrome. Some clones in this sample may be carry-over from other donors' samples.

V is TRBV28 and J is TRBJ1-5; 7 positions agree with TRBD1. V dropped 1 base and J dropped 6; count of bases not matched to a gene: 3. CDR3 length: 14 residues. Germline V gives CDR1 MDHEN, CDR2 SYDVKM. DNA for the CDR3: TGTGCCAGCAGTTTATTAACAGGGGTTCAGCCCCAGCATTTT. Residues: CASSLLTGVQPQHF.

The chain joins TRBV30 to TRBJ1-5; no clear D gene. The CDR3 totals 15 residues. CDR1 is GTSNPN, CDR2 SVGIG, per germline (reference sequence). The V and J ends lost 2 bases and 2 bases respectively, with 13 bases between them. The CDR3 sequence is CAWSKAPPGNQPQHF. In DNA form, the CDR3 reads TGTGCCTGGAGTAAGGCACCCCCGGGCAATCAGCCCCAGCATTTT.

This clone ranks as medium-sized. This chain joins TRBV2 and TRBJ1-1; D not resolved. Per the germline V gene, CDR1 is SNHLY and CDR2 is FYNNEI. The CDR3 extends over 13 amino acids. Trimming took off 4 bases at V and 1 base at J, with 7 bases between the two ends. The chain's CDR3 is CASSVLRNTEAFF. The DNA of the CDR3 is TGTGCCAGCAGTGTTTTGCGGAACACTGAAGCTTTCTTT.

The gene calls are TRBV28 and TRBJ2-2, with D maybe TRBD1 (5 bases). This CDR3 has 15 residues. V was clipped by 1 base and J by 7 bases, with 13 bases between them. Germline values: CDR1 MDHEN, CDR2 SYDVKM. The CDR3 here is CASSLFQGSGGELFF. CDR3 nucleotide sequence: TGTGCCAGCAGTTTATTCCAGGGCTCGGGCGGGGAGCTGTTTTTT.

This chain uses TRBV10-3 with TRBJ1-1, with a possible D match to TRBD1 (5 bases). V gave up 6 bases and J gave up 1 base, with 9 bases separating them. CDR3 length: 13 residues. The germline CDR1 and CDR2 sequences are ENHRY and SYGVKD. The CDR3 spells CAISLGQNTEAFF. CDR3 coding DNA: TGTGCCATCAGCCTAGGACAGAACACTGAAGCTTTCTTT.

V and J are TRBV29-1 and TRBJ1-1, with D possibly being TRBD1 (5 bases). The germline CDR1 and CDR2 sequences are SQVTM and ANQGSEA. The V end lost 1 base, the J end lost 11 bases, and 11 bases lay between the germline ends. The CDR3 contains 11 residues. The CDR3 DNA is TGCAGCGTTGAAGTGTCCAAGGGGGCTTTCTTT. Amino acids: CSVEVSKGAFF.

In its sample, this clone was seen a few times. The chain links TRBV29-1 to TRBJ1-2, with D tentatively TRBD1 (5 bases). This CDR3 spans 13 amino acids. Deletions cut 4 bases from V and 6 bases from J, with 15 bases between. Germline lookup yields CDR1 SQVTM and CDR2 ANQGSEA. The CDR3 protein is CSVGTGTGHGYTF. The CDR3 region has the DNA TGCAGCGTTGGGACCGGGACGGGCCATGGCTACACCTTC.

This clone showed up just a few times. At one end the junction does not follow the germline gene, possibly because of a read error. The rearrangement links TRBV5-1 to TRBJ1-6, with D possibly TRBD1 on 6 matching bases. Looked up from germline, CDR1 is SGHRS and CDR2 is YFSETQ. CDR3 length: 13 amino acids. The chain's CDR3 is CASSLDSNSPLHF. The CDR3 bases are TGCGCCAGCAGTTTGGACAGTAATTCACCCCTCCACTTT. Using reference TRBV5-1 and TRBJ1-6 for the parts outside the CDR3, the full variable domain is KAGVTQTPRYLIKTRGQQVTLSCSPISGHRSVSWYQQTPGQGLQFLFEYFSETQRNKGNFPGRFSGRQFSNSRSEMNVSTLELGDSALYLCASSLDSNSPLHFGNGTRLTVT.

The chain employs TRBV5-8 and TRBJ2-3; 9 bases are a match to TRBD1. This CDR3 has 15 amino acids. The J segment lost 4 bases and the V segment lost 2 bases, leaving 5 bases of the junction unmatched. CDR1 and CDR2 from the germline V gene are SGHTS and YDEGEE. This CDR3 is CASSLRTGVADTQYF. Written as DNA, the CDR3 is TGTGCCAGCAGCTTAAGGACAGGGGTTGCAGATACGCAGTATTTT.

The chain is built from TRBV4-2 and TRBJ2-7, with D possibly TRBD1 on 6 matching bases. V lost 1 base to trimming and J lost 2 bases, with 12 bases between them. Germline CDR1 and CDR2: LGHNA and YNFKEQ. The CDR3 consists of 15 residues. CDR3 bases: TGTGCCAGCAGCCAAGCCCAGGGACAACCCTACGAGCAGTACTTC. Its translation: CASSQAQGQPYEQYF.

J is TRBJ1-2 and V is TRBV29-1; D is uncertain. Germline CDR1 reads SQVTM; CDR2 reads ANQGSEA. Trimming shortened V by 6 bases and J by 7 bases, and 18 bases separated the two germline ends. The CDR3 has 13 residues. The chain's CDR3 is CSVGQSPLGGYTF. CDR3 in DNA: TGCAGCGTCGGTCAGTCTCCCCTGGGTGGCTACACCTTC.

J is TRBJ2-7 and V is TRBV5-1; 7 bases fit TRBD2. The CDR3 has 15 residues. The germline CDR1 and CDR2 sequences are SGHRS and YFSETQ. V was pared by 4 bases and J by 0 bases, with 7 bases of the junction left unmatched. In DNA form, the CDR3 reads TGCGCCAGCAGCCAGGCCGGGGGGTTCTCCTACGAGCAGTACTTC. It specifies CASSQAGGFSYEQYF.

The rearrangement links TRBV7-9 to TRBJ2-3; no definite D call. The germline V and J ends were trimmed by 11 bases and 5 bases, with 14 bases remaining between them. The CDR3 length is 12 residues. CDR1 SEHNR and CDR2 FQNEAQ come from the germline V gene (reference sequence). The CDR3 nucleotides read TGTGCCCTCCCAAACTCACAAGATACGCAGTATTTT. This sequence encodes CALPNSQDTQYF.

The chain uses TRBV29-1 and TRBJ2-7, with TRBD1 identical over 8 bases. CDR3 length: 13 amino acids. V dropped 2 bases and J dropped 2; count of bases not matched to a gene: 2. Per the germline V gene, CDR1 is SQVTM and CDR2 is ANQGSEA. CDR3 in DNA: TGCAGCGTTGAATCACAGGGGGCCTACGAGCAGTACTTC. The encoded protein is CSVESQGAYEQYF.

The chain has TRBV7-3 and TRBJ2-7, with a possible D match to TRBD1 (5 bases). With 5 bases removed from V and 0 bases from J, the gap between germline ends came to 8 bases. The CDR3 is 13 residues long. The germline V gene encodes CDR1 SGHTA and CDR2 FQGTGA. The CDR3, as DNA: TGTGCCAGCAGCCCCGACAGCTCCTACGAGCAGTACTTC. It yields the protein CASSPDSSYEQYF.

In DNA, the CDR3 is TGTGCCAGCAGTCCCGGGACCGTCTCGAGAGCTTTCTTT. The encoded protein is CASSPGTVSRAFF. This rearrangement joins TRBV27 to TRBJ1-1; perhaps TRBD1 as D (5 bases). The CDR3 has 13 residues. Trimming removed 5 bases at V and 10 bases at J, with 17 bases between. CDR1 and CDR2 from the germline V gene are MNHEY and SMNVEV (reference sequence).

This clone was counted once. The chain recombines TRBV30 with TRBJ1-1, with TRBD1 matching 8 bases. The V segment lost 2 bases and the J segment 10 bases; nucleotides outside the gene matches: 9. Per germline, CDR1 GTSNPN and CDR2 SVGIG (reference sequence). This CDR3 region has 13 residues. The CDR3 is CAWSPMGQARAFF. The CDR3 DNA reads TGTGCCTGGAGTCCAATGGGACAGGCTCGAGCTTTCTTT.

The V gene is TRBV28, the J gene TRBJ2-7, with D tentatively TRBD2 (5 bases). The CDR3 length is 11 residues. With 6 bases removed from V and 5 bases from J, the gap between germline ends came to 8 bases. Germline-derived CDR1 and CDR2 are MDHEN and SYDVKM. This CDR3 is CASSGRDEQYF. In DNA, the CDR3 is TGTGCCAGCAGCGGGCGGGACGAGCAGTACTTC.

V gene TRBV5-6 combines with J gene TRBJ2-7; TRBD1 might be the D (6 bases). The CDR3 runs 15 residues. V lost 2 bases and J 0 bases, leaving 12 bases between the germline ends. The germline gives CDR1 SGHDT, CDR2 YYEEEE. The DNA for the CDR3 is TGTGCCAGCAGCTTAGGACAGCCTAGCTCCTACGAGCAGTACTTC. Translating it yields CASSLGQPSSYEQYF.

This chain links TRBV20-1 with TRBJ2-7; TRBD1 matches 7 bases. V lost 4 bases and J lost 6; bases outside the gene matches: 3. The CDR3 runs to 11 residues. The germline CDR1 and CDR2 sequences are DFQATT and SNEGSKA (reference sequence). In nucleotides, the CDR3 is TGCAGTGCTACCACAGGGGTCGAGCAGTACTTC. The encoded protein is CSATTGVEQYF.